This TCR beta chain comes out of a study of prognosis after radiotherapy for stage I lung cancer. As for the study in general: All non-small cell lung cancer patients were considered medically inoperable. The patients comprised 13 men and a handful of women, spanning ages about 53 to 90 and having a median of about 70 years.

Whole-study results and caveats: Patients who went on to get distant metastases had lower Shannon entropy after stereotactic body radiation therapy. Reportedly, the usage of TRBV and TRBJ genes was not the same in patients with and without metastases.

The V gene's germline CDR1 is DFQATT and CDR2 SNEGSKA (reference sequence). Trimming took 0 bases from V and 0 from J, leaving 9 bases between them. This CDR3 region has 14 residues. The sample holds many counts of this clonotype. The antigen remains undetermined. Two-round multiplex PCR on genomic DNA was the method by which TCR beta CDR3 was amplified. Amplification in first-round PCR relied on primers specific to each TRBV and TRBJ gene. Each CDR3 protein gets one entry after TCRdb re-called the multiplex PCR reads with MiXCR. Of 25,000 to 35,000 distinct CDR3 sequences in the sample, 42% are singletons; the top ten hold just over 15%.

This chain joins TRBV20-1 and TRBJ2-7; D is unclear. Source: PBMCs, taken before or after stereotactic body radiation therapy (not recorded which). This clonotype was sampled from a donor over 45 with non-small cell lung cancer. The chain's CDR3 is CSARDPRRSYEQYF. Here the CDR3 DNA reads TGCAGTGCTAGAGACCCTCGCCGCTCCTACGAGCAGTACTTC.